This passage covers 11 T cell receptor beta chains from one sample sequenced in a study of T cells in Graves' hyperthyroidism and ophthalmopathy. TCR beta CDR3 regions were amplified from RNA transcripts. A first-round RT-PCR of the TCR CDR3 used the HTBI primer set. MiXCR was run by TCRdb on the multiplex PCR reads, yielding one entry per CDR3 protein. This table has roughly 200,000 distinct CDR3 sequences, about a sixth appearing once. The source material was blood. All receptors come from a man in his forties or fifties with Graves' hyperthyroidism.

There are many counts of this clonotype. J is TRBJ2-1 and V is TRBV7-2; D not resolved. V lost 3 bases and J 0 bases, leaving 9 bases between the germline ends. CDR1 SGHTA and CDR2 FQGNSA come from the germline V gene. CDR3 length equals 15 residues. The CDR3 here is CASSLDPSSYNEQFF. The CDR3 nucleotides read TGTGCCAGCAGCTTGGACCCGAGCTCCTACAATGAGCAGTTCTTC.

The chain combines TRBV27 with TRBJ2-1; 7 bases are shared with TRBD1. V dropped 4 bases and J dropped 4; count of bases not matched to a gene: 7. CDR1 and CDR2 from the germline V gene are MNHEY and SMNVEV (reference sequence). This CDR3 has 15 residues. The CDR3 region has the DNA TGTGCCAGCAGTTGGGGACAGTCTGTTTACAATGAGCAGTTCTTC. It encodes CASSWGQSVYNEQFF.

This clonotype was observed many times. The chain employs TRBV7-2 and TRBJ2-1, with a weak D call TRBD1 (6 bases). V shed 3 bases and J shed 1 base, with 10 bases lying between them. Germline lookup yields CDR1 SGHTA and CDR2 FQGNSA. CDR3 size: 15 residues. CDR3 sequence reads: CASSFDRISYNEQFF. The DNA for the CDR3 is TGTGCCAGCAGCTTCGACAGGATATCCTACAATGAGCAGTTCTTC.

This chain connects TRBV18 to TRBJ2-5; D remains ambiguous. The V end lost 3 bases, the J end lost 5 bases, and 13 bases lay between the germline ends. CDR1 and CDR2 (germline): KGHSH, LQKENI. This CDR3 region has 14 residues. CDR3 protein: CASSPSPIGETQYF. CDR3 DNA: TGTGCCAGCTCACCGAGCCCTATCGGGGAGACCCAGTACTTC.

The chain joins TRBV20-1 to TRBJ1-1; a weak D match, TRBD1 (5 bases). Trimming stripped 0 bases from V and 1 base from J, with 15 bases between. The CDR3 is made up of 16 amino acids. The germline CDR1 and CDR2 sequences are DFQATT and SNEGSKA (reference sequence). The CDR3 DNA reads as TGCAGTGCTAGAGATCTTCGGCAGGGATCGAACACTGAAGCTTTCTTT. It encodes CSARDLRQGSNTEAFF.

This clonotype has ten or more counts. V gene TRBV28 combines with J gene TRBJ2-1; no reliable D call. The V end lost 5 bases, the J end lost 6 bases, and 17 bases lay between the germline ends. The CDR3 length is 15 residues. Germline CDR1 reads MDHEN; CDR2 reads SYDVKM. The CDR3 here is CASSPLGGWGNEQFF. CDR3 coding DNA: TGTGCCAGCAGTCCCCTAGGTGGGTGGGGCAATGAGCAGTTCTTC.

CDR3 DNA sequence: TGTGCCAGCAGCGTAGGAGGGTCGGGGACTAGCGGGGGGGAGCAGTTCTTC. Protein product: CASSVGGSGTSGGEQFF. The J gene is TRBJ2-1, the V gene TRBV9; 15 nucleotides match TRBD2. Germline trimming cut 0 bases from V and 10 bases from J; bases unmatched to any gene: 8. The CDR3 totals 17 residues. CDR1 and CDR2 (germline): SGDLS, YYNGEE.

This clonotype was recorded many times. The gene calls are TRBV5-1 and TRBJ2-7; D not certain. The CDR3 sequence is 14 residues long. The germline V gene encodes CDR1 SGHRS and CDR2 YFSETQ. V was clipped by 4 bases and J by 0 bases, with 11 bases between them. CDR3 sequence reads: CASSNRTGSYEQYF. The DNA for the CDR3 is TGCGCCAGCAGCAATCGGACGGGCTCCTACGAGCAGTACTTC.

As to this clonotype: A much more abundant neighbour one base away suggests this may be a read error. The chain couples TRBV7-9 to TRBJ2-2; the D gene is possibly TRBD1 (6 bases). This CDR3 has 16 amino acids. V gave up 5 bases and J gave up 3 bases, with 16 bases separating them. Germline values: CDR1 SEHNR, CDR2 FQNEAQ (reference sequence). The CDR3 spells CASSLIQGSDTGELFF. The CDR3 region has the DNA TGTGCCAGCAGCCTCATACAGGGCTCCGACACCGGGGAGCTGTTTTTT. Combining the CDR3 with reference TRBV7-9 and TRBJ2-2 gives the whole variable domain DTGVSQNPRHKITKRGQNVTFRCDPISEHNRLYWYRQTLGQGPEFLTYFQNEAQLEKSRLLSDRFSAERPKGSFSTLEIQRTEQGDSAMYLCASSLIQGSDTGELFFGEGSRLTVL.

The rearrangement joins TRBV11-1 to TRBJ2-3; D call uncertain. The CDR3 runs to 15 residues. The germline CDR1 and CDR2 sequences are SGHAT and FQDESV (reference sequence). Trimming removed 3 bases at V and 0 bases at J, with 10 bases between. CDR3 residues: CASSLFWKSTDTQYF. In DNA, the CDR3 is TGTGCCAGCAGCTTGTTCTGGAAGAGCACAGATACGCAGTATTTT.

The sample holds many counts of this clonotype. The chain employs TRBV20-1 and TRBJ1-6, with D unresolved. V was trimmed by 0 bases and J by 4 bases, leaving 7 bases between them. The CDR3 totals 14 residues. Germline V CDR1 and CDR2: DFQATT, SNEGSKA (reference sequence). CDR3 DNA sequence: TGCAGTGCTAGAGATCGAGAGTATAATTCACCCCTCCACTTT. Its protein is CSARDREYNSPLHF.